The sequence of this T cell receptor (beta chain) was determined in a study of cytomegalovirus exposure and HLA in healthy donors. Study context: The 100 million to 120 million unique TCR beta sequences, from about 170 million T cells, were found by an earlier analysis.

This CDR3 comprises 13 residues. Trimming took 4 bases from V and 11 from J; bases not matched to a gene: 10. The germline gives CDR1 SGHNT, CDR2 YENEEA. As regards this clone: The antigen is unknown.

60 Vbeta and 13 Jbeta primers were used in PCR. Here immunoSEQ multiplex PCR was the method, and the copy in TCRdb shows in-frame clones only, minus some. The profile shows around 170,000 clones, approximately 80% of them singletons. Study observations and caveats: It was assumed in the presence/absence analyses that sequencing depth was roughly uniform across donors. About 150 TCR beta chains were listed as cytomegalovirus-associated. Researchers reported that a few CMV-associated chains were confirmed in vitro as CMV antigen-specific.

The chain couples TRBV11-3 to TRBJ1-1; 7 positions agree with TRBD1. The specimen was PBMCs. The TCR originated in a woman between 45 and 60 years old in good health and CMV-seropositive. CDR3 region: CASSSTGALDAFF. The CDR3 bases are TGTGCCAGCAGCTCCACAGGGGCGCTAGACGCTTTCTTT. The entire variable domain, with the rest obtained from reference TRBV11-3 and TRBJ1-1, is as follows: EAGVVQSPRYKIIEKKQPVAFWCNPISGHNTLYWYLQNLGQGPELLIRYENEEAVDDSQLPKDRFSAERLKGVDSTLKIQPAELGDSAVYLCASSSTGALDAFFGQGTRLTVV.